This is a list of T cell receptor beta chains from one sample in a study of shared T cell receptors in the human thymus. Sequenced by immunoSEQ multiplex PCR; TCRdb stores in-frame clones only, minus some. Here the sample spans roughly 700,000 clones, around 87% being singletons. This sample also appeared in a second study, on human thymus T cells.

Sequencing was done on a sample of thymocytes. The receptors were sampled from a boy under three years old with a congenital heart defect. Both conserved end residues are part of each CDR3. The D gene is left open where the match is weak. Size is omitted from some rows. Given values are once, few, many or a class for expanded clones.

size	V	J	D	DNA	CDR3
.	TRBV27	TRBJ2-2	.	TGTGCCAGCACCCGTGAGGGGGGGGCCGGGGAGCTGTTTTTT	CASTREGGAGELFF
.	TRBV15	TRBJ2-1	.	TGTGCCACCAGCAGGGAGCCGGGGAATCGGTTCTTC	CATSREPGNRFF
.	TRBV2	TRBJ2-5	TRBD1	TGTGCCAGCAGCGGCCCCGACAGGGGAGGAGAGACCCAGTACTTC	CASSGPDRGGETQYF
once	TRBV14	TRBJ2-3	.	TGTGCCAGCAGCCCACGGAGGTCAGATACGCAGTATTTT	CASSPRRSDTQYF
.	TRBV19	TRBJ2-4	TRBD2	TGTGCCAGTAGTGGGGGGACTAGCGGGATTGGGAACATTCAGTACTTC	CASSGGTSGIGNIQYF
.	TRBV5-4	TRBJ2-1	TRBD2	TGTGCCAGCAGCTTGGGAGGACTAGCTAGGGGGGAGCAGTTCTTC	CASSLGGLARGEQFF
.	TRBV15	TRBJ2-7	TRBD2	TGTGCCACCAGCAGAGATCCGGCTAGCGGGTCCCACGAGCAGTACTTC	CATSRDPASGSHEQYF
.	TRBV6-1	TRBJ2-3	.	TGTGCCAGCAGTGAAGTGGCCAGTGGGGGCCCCAGCACAGATACGCAGTATTTT	CASSEVASGGPSTDTQYF
few	TRBV7-4	TRBJ2-7	.	TGTGCCAGCAGCTTGCGGCCGCGTAGGAGCTCCTACGAGCAGTACTTC	CASSLRPRRSSYEQYF
.	TRBV4-3	TRBJ1-1	TRBD1	TGCGCCAGCAGCCAAGATCTTGACAGGGGGAACACTGAAGCTTTCTTT	CASSQDLDRGNTEAFF
.	TRBV18	TRBJ2-7	TRBD1	TGTGCCAGCTCGACAGGGGGACCGTCTTTCAATTACGAGCAGTACTTC	CASSTGGPSFNYEQYF
once	TRBV25-1	TRBJ1-2	.	TGTGCCAGCAGTGACCCCACGCGAACCGCTAACTATGGCTACACCTTC	CASSDPTRTANYGYTF
.	TRBV28	TRBJ1-5	.	TGTGCCAGCAGTTTCAGGGGCCATCAGCCCCAGCATTTT	CASSFRGHQPQHF
.	TRBV7-2	TRBJ2-5	TRBD2	TGTGCCAGCAGCTTAGGAGGACTAGCGGGAGGTGTGAGGGAGACCCAGTACTTC	CASSLGGLAGGVRETQYF
.	TRBV7-8	TRBJ2-2	.	TGTGCCAGCAGCCCCGGGACTCACTCCCCGAACACCGGGGAGCTGTTTTTT	CASSPGTHSPNTGELFF
.	TRBV9	TRBJ2-3	TRBD1	TGTGCCAGCAGCCAGGGGGTCTTCACAGATACGCAGTATTTT	CASSQGVFTDTQYF
.	TRBV9	TRBJ1-1	TRBD1	TGTGCCAGCAGCCCAACAGGGACAGCGAATAACACTGAAGCTTTCTTT	CASSPTGTANNTEAFF
.	TRBV11-3	TRBJ2-7	.	TGTGCCAGCAGCTTAGGACTCCCTTTCTGGTCCTACGAGCAGTACTTC	CASSLGLPFWSYEQYF
.	TRBV7-2	TRBJ2-1	TRBD1	TGTGCCAGCAGCTTAGAACAGGGGGGTTACAATGAGCAGTTCTTC	CASSLEQGGYNEQFF
.	TRBV29-1	TRBJ1-5	.	TGCAGCGCGTCGGGGGGGGGACCCCAGCATTTT	CSASGGGPQHF
.	TRBV11-2	TRBJ2-7	.	TGTGCCAGCAGCTTACCCCCACCAGACAGTACCCTATCCTACGAGCAGTACTTC	CASSLPPPDSTLSYEQYF
.	TRBV15	TRBJ2-7	TRBD2	TGTGCCACCAGCAGAGATTGGGTAGCGGGAGTTTCCCACGAGCAGTACTTC	CATSRDWVAGVSHEQYF
.	TRBV15	TRBJ2-7	TRBD2	TGTGCCACCAGCTCGCGGGGGTCCTACGAGCAGTACTTC	CATSSRGSYEQYF
.	TRBV30	TRBJ1-4	.	TGTGCCTGGAGAGCGCTTGACGGATCCCATGAAAAACTGTTTTTT	CAWRALDGSHEKLFF
.	TRBV20-1	TRBJ1-1	.	TGCAGTGCTAGCAGGGCCCCTGAAGCTTTCTTT	CSASRAPEAFF
.	TRBV28	TRBJ2-6	TRBD2	TGTGCCAGCAGATCCGGGACTAGGACTGGGGCCAACGTCCTGACTTTC	CASRSGTRTGANVLTF
.	TRBV11-2	TRBJ2-1	TRBD2	TGTGCCAGCAGCCCTCGGACTAGCGTACTTTCCTACAATGAGCAGTTCTTC	CASSPRTSVLSYNEQFF
.	TRBV4-3	TRBJ2-7	TRBD2	TGCGCCAGCAGCCAAGCGTTTGGACTAGCGGGAGTGTCCGAGCAGTACTTC	CASSQAFGLAGVSEQYF
.	TRBV30	TRBJ2-5	TRBD2	TGTGCCTGGAGTAGGACTAGCGGAAAGATGGAGACCCAGTACTTC	CAWSRTSGKMETQYF
once	TRBV11-2	TRBJ1-2	TRBD1	TGTGCCAGCAGCTTAGTGGCAGGGGGCACCCCTGGCTACACCTTC	CASSLVAGGTPGYTF
.	TRBV11-2	TRBJ2-4	.	TGTGCCAGCAGCTTGTTGACGGGAGAGGCCAAAAACATTCAGTACTTC	CASSLLTGEAKNIQYF
.	TRBV4-3	TRBJ1-2	TRBD1	TGCGCCAGCAGCCAAGATCTAGGGACAGCCGGGGGCTACACCTTC	CASSQDLGTAGGYTF
.	TRBV6-4	TRBJ1-1	.	TGTGCCAGCAGACCTCTCCCCCCCGCGGGCACTGAAGCTTTCTTT	CASRPLPPAGTEAFF
.	TRBV18	TRBJ1-4	TRBD1	TGTGCCAGCTCACCATCACAGGGGGATCCCTCTCAAAAACTGTTTTTT	CASSPSQGDPSQKLFF
.	TRBV27	TRBJ2-7	.	TGTGCCAGCAGTTCCACCGGGACAGGGGAAGCGGGGGGGGAGCAGTACTTC	CASSSTGTGEAGGEQYF
.	TRBV5-6	TRBJ1-3	.	TGTGCCAGCAGCTTCGCAAACAGGCAACCCTCTGGAAACACCATATATTTT	CASSFANRQPSGNTIYF
.	TRBV28	TRBJ1-1	.	TGTGCCAGCAGTCCCCGGACAGCGGGGGTGGCTGAAGCTTTCTTT	CASSPRTAGVAEAFF
.	TRBV10-3	TRBJ2-3	TRBD2	TGTGCCATCAGTGAGTATAGCGGGTCAGATACGCAGTATTTT	CAISEYSGSDTQYF
.	TRBV7-9	TRBJ1-4	TRBD1	TGTGCCAGCAGCATCAGGAGACAGGGGACTAATGAAAAACTGTTTTTT	CASSIRRQGTNEKLFF
.	TRBV12-5	TRBJ1-1	TRBD1	TGTGCTAGTGGTTCCGGGACAGGGATGAACACTGAAGCTTTCTTT	CASGSGTGMNTEAFF
.	TRBV4-2	TRBJ2-1	.	TGTGCCAGCAGCCAAGCGACTAGTTGTGAGCAGTTCTTC	CASSQATSCEQFF
few	TRBV5-8	TRBJ2-1	TRBD2	TGTGCCAGCAGCTCAAACTTTAGCGGGAGGGCCCCTGGCGAGCAGTTCTTC	CASSSNFSGRAPGEQFF
.	TRBV2	TRBJ2-5	.	TGTGCCAGCAGTGCTGGATGGCAGCCGAGGGAGACCCAGTACTTC	CASSAGWQPRETQYF
.	TRBV4-1	TRBJ2-3	TRBD1	TGCGCCAGCAGCCAAGATGAGGGACAGATCTTAAATACGCAGTATTTT	CASSQDEGQILNTQYF
.	TRBV2	TRBJ1-1	.	TGTGCCAGCACGGCCCGACCTTTGCGGGCTTTCTTT	CASTARPLRAFF
.	TRBV7-6	TRBJ2-2	TRBD2	TGTGCCAGCAGCTTAGCGGGACGGGAGGGCCCGGACGGGGAGCTGTTTTTT	CASSLAGREGPDGELFF
.	TRBV7-9	TRBJ1-2	.	TGTGCCAGCAGCTTTGCCGGGGGTGGCTACACCTTC	CASSFAGGGYTF